The T cell receptor (beta chain) under discussion was sequenced for a study of shared clonotypes between healthy human individuals (dated by TCRdb to the early 2020s). For the study in its entirety: Three men and two women, aged 18 to 49 years, made up the cohort. Between about 0.8 and 9 billion PBMCs per donor were obtained by leukapheresis. To estimate repertoire size and how much clonotype sharing occurs between individuals, the study deeply sequenced the blood TCR repertoires of five or six healthy adults. For each donor, CD4 naive and CD4 memory were each run on three plates, CD8 naive on two plates, and CD8 memory on one plate. To increase sequencing depth and limit assay-specific biases, different laboratories used diverse techniques to prepare libraries and sequence TCR repertoires. General conclusions and limits of the study: Rarefaction of sorted-subset datasets indicated incomplete sequencing despite the large sequencing depth. About 5% of naive CD4, around 3.5% of naive CD8, roughly 2.4% of memory CD4, and about 0.4% of memory CD8 clonotypes were shared across several donors. Estimated clonotype richness was generally larger for naive than for memory subsets. Compared with non-shared clonotypes, clonotypes shared by all four sorted-subset donors had higher generation probabilities. Pairwise subsampling led to the expectation that sequencing depth would affect the degree of clonotype sharing among donors. Only blood was sampled, and tissue TCR repertoires likely differ from those in blood. The genetic and exposure-history diversity represented was limited by the small number of donors.

The donors were healthy, HIV-negative adults with no recently reported acute infections or vaccinations. Only Caucasian adults living in Nashville, Tennessee, USA were represented among the donors. CD4+ T cells were enriched by magnetic negative selection; naive cells were then positively selected on CD45RA, and the negative fraction formed the memory subset. Blood was collected by leukapheresis, and PBMCs were isolated by Ficoll-Histopaque density gradient centrifugation and then cryopreserved in liquid nitrogen vapor phase. Analytical flow cytometry was used to check the purity and quantity of every magnetically sorted T cell population. Genomic DNA was isolated from every sorted fraction and measured by UV absorbance on a Nanodrop 2000c. Only one count was recorded for this clone. The antigen it recognizes is unknown. The sample holds no much larger clone one base away, and base qualities are not on file.

The CDR3 numbers 16 residues from cysteine through phenylalanine. Only CDR3 DNA is held: 48 bases, read in frame from base 1. Using the deep immunoSEQ assay, TCR CDR3 regions were amplified from genomic DNA by multiplex PCR. Extracted genomic DNA from each cell subset was distributed evenly across all wells of several immunoSEQ 96-well plates, and each plate was treated as a replicate. For sorted subsets, around 0.2 ug genomic DNA, equal to about 30,000 T cell genomes, was loaded into each replicate PCR. Purified libraries were measured with a Qubit 3.0 fluorometer, size-checked on a Bioanalyzer 2100, and measured again with the KAPA Library Quantification kit. A separate single-read 150-cycle Illumina NextSeq 550 flow cell was used to sequence each immunoSEQ 96-well plate. The original pipeline was this. The immunoSEQ output contained only junctional sequences without quality scores, so filtering could not match that applied to full-length reads. Sequences were annotated with PyIR, a Python wrapper for IgBLAST v1.9, and V/J genes and CDR3 were assigned using IMGT germline references. Reads with weak V/J assignments (E-value above 1e-6), missing CDR3, stop codons, out-of-frame junctions, or ambiguous translated residues were removed. V3J clonotypes were defined as sequences sharing the same inferred V gene, J gene, and CDR3 amino acid sequence. The percentage overlap between two repertoires was calculated by dividing the number of shared unique clonotypes by the size of the smaller repertoire. RTK rarefaction, the Chao1 estimator, and Recon v2.1 estimates of unobserved clonotypes were used to assess repertoire richness. For all TCRbeta clonotypes obtained by the gDNA method from four donors, generation probabilities were computed with OLGA. Here the immuneACCESS table is served through TCRdb, limited to in-frame sequences with V and J called. Missing clones are a known gap in these copies; in checked studies unresolved V genes cover under half, and the rest lacks a known reason. V, J and clone size derive from that table, while D and trimming were established from the DNA sequence. The sample has about 1.1 million clones on record, approximately 75% of them singletons. The ten top clones hold roughly 0.9% of the sample.

The chain couples TRBV21-1 to TRBJ2-7; no check of the table's D call, TRBD1, against the DNA was made. TRBV21-1 is a recognized pseudogene. The clonotype comes from a man aged 18 to 35 in good health. Some clones in this sample may be carry-over from other donors' samples. Sequenced material: memory CD4+ T cells from PBMCs. The label giving this sample's cell subset or site can be read as: CD45RA-negative fraction. This receptor has the CDR3 CASSETPEDRHYEQYF. The DNA sequence follows: TGTGCCAGCAGCGAAACTCCGGAGGACAGGCACTACGAGCAGTACTTC.